The 24 T cell receptor beta chains listed next were all sequenced from one sample in a study of early T cells in non-severe SARS-CoV-2 infection. TCRdb re-called the 5' RACE reads through MiXCR, storing one row per CDR3 protein. This sample carries tens of thousands of distinct CDR3 sequences, roughly a tenth of them seen once, and the ten largest clones take 8.6%. Sequenced input: whole blood. Source of these receptors: an adult who was a healthcare worker with PCR-confirmed SARS-CoV-2 infection or an uninfected control (not recorded which).

This clonotype occurred many times. The chain uses TRBV7-2 and TRBJ1-3; no definite D call. The CDR3 has 15 amino acids. V lost 2 bases, J lost 0 bases, and 8 bases lay in between. The V gene's germline CDR1 is SGHTA and CDR2 FQGNSA. The chain's CDR3 is CASSLLSSSGNTIYF. The CDR3 bases are TGTGCCAGCAGCTTACTCAGCAGCTCTGGAAACACCATATATTTT.

This clonotype came up a few times. The chain is built from TRBV4-3 and TRBJ2-7; tentatively, D is TRBD2 (5 bases). CDR3 size: 13 residues. From germline, CDR1 is LGHNA and CDR2 YSLEER. The V and J ends lost 1 base and 4 bases respectively, with 8 bases between them. Here the CDR3 reads CASSQGRLYEQYF. The CDR3 bases are TGCGCCAGCAGCCAAGGGAGGTTATACGAGCAGTACTTC.

The rearrangement uses TRBV29-1 and TRBJ2-1; D remains unclear. V lost 0 bases, J lost 4 bases, and 7 bases lay in between. This CDR3 region has 13 residues. CDR1 is SQVTM and CDR2 is ANQGSEA in the germline V gene. CDR3 nucleotide sequence: TGCAGCGTTGAAGATCAGCAGTACAATGAGCAGTTCTTC. Amino acids: CSVEDQQYNEQFF.

This clonotype was recorded at least ten times. The chain joins TRBV21-1 to TRBJ2-3; the DNA was not compared with TRBD2, the D call given in the table. TRBV21-1 is flagged as a pseudogene. CDR3 length equals 14 residues. Here the CDR3 reads CASRTNERTDTQYF. The CDR3 DNA is TGTGCCAGCAGAACTAACGAGAGGACAGATACGCAGTATTTT.

This clonotype was seen repeatedly, ten times or more. This sequence joins TRBV29-1 and TRBJ1-2; 7 bases match TRBD1. The germline V gene encodes CDR1 SQVTM and CDR2 ANQGSEA. The V gene end was trimmed by 6 bases and the J gene end by 5 bases; junction bases not matched to a gene: 9. This CDR3 comprises 13 residues. The CDR3 sequence is CSVTDRASYGYTF. The CDR3 nucleotides read TGCAGCGTCACCGACAGGGCCAGTTATGGCTACACCTTC.

The table lists this clonotype with many counts. The rearrangement joins TRBV28 to TRBJ1-5, with D unclear. The CDR3 is 15 amino acids. V lost 1 base and J lost 4, with 11 bases in between. Germline values: CDR1 MDHEN, CDR2 SYDVKM. CDR3 bases: TGTGCCAGCAGTTTATTCTGGCAGGAGAATCAGCCCCAGCATTTT. It translates to CASSLFWQENQPQHF.

The CDR3 nucleotides read TGTGCCAGCAGTTACTCAACTGTCTACGAGCAGTACTTC. Translation: CASSYSTVYEQYF. V and J are TRBV6-2 or TRBV6-3 and TRBJ2-7; D is uncertain. The CDR3 contains 13 residues. Trimming stripped 0 bases from V and 3 bases from J, with 6 bases between. The V gene's germline CDR1 is MNHEY and CDR2 SVGEGT.

This clonotype was picked up many times. This chain's CDR3 is CAISEYGGALYEQYF. The DNA for the CDR3 is TGTGCCATCAGTGAGTACGGCGGAGCCCTCTACGAGCAGTACTTC. The gene calls are TRBV10-3 and TRBJ2-7; D call uncertain. The ends were cut back, 1 base at V and 3 bases at J, with 13 bases in the middle. Per germline, CDR1 ENHRY and CDR2 SYGVKD. The CDR3 sequence is 15 residues long.

This clonotype was seen at least ten times. The chain recombines TRBV20-1 with TRBJ2-3, with D perhaps matching TRBD2 (5 bases). Germline V CDR1 and CDR2: DFQATT, SNEGSKA (reference sequence). V gave up 7 bases and J gave up 12 bases, with 17 bases separating them. The CDR3 runs 11 residues. The CDR3 is CSGAKSSFQYF. The CDR3 coding sequence is TGCAGTGGTGCGAAATCTAGCTTTCAGTATTTT.

The table lists this clonotype with many counts. A read error may account for a junction end that differs from germline. The V and J genes are TRBV2 and TRBJ1-2; D remains ambiguous. There are 11 residues in the CDR3. CDR1 SNHLY and CDR2 FYNNEI come from the germline V gene. In nucleotides, the CDR3 is TGTGCCAGCAGTGGAGCAGGCATCGCTAGCTTC. Translated: CASSGAGIASF.

This clonotype was seen many times. J is TRBJ2-1 and V is TRBV24-1; 9 bases are shared with TRBD1. Losses at the gene ends were 2 bases for V and 6 bases for J; bases not matched to a gene: 7. The CDR3 spans 16 residues. Germline lookup yields CDR1 KGHDR and CDR2 SFDVKD. The CDR3 DNA reads TGTGCCACCAGTGATTCCGGGACAGGGAGCGTCAATGAGCAGTTCTTC. Translation: CATSDSGTGSVNEQFF.

This clonotype was counted only a few times. The chain links TRBV3-1 to TRBJ2-1; no firm D call. V was cut by 2 bases and J by 3 bases, with 8 bases left in between. CDR3 size: 14 residues. Germline V gene sequence: CDR1 LGHDT, CDR2 YNNKEL (reference sequence). The chain's CDR3 is CASSQIDFYNEQFF. The DNA of the CDR3 is TGTGCCAGCAGCCAAATTGACTTCTACAATGAGCAGTTCTTC.

This clonotype was seen at least ten times. This rearrangement joins TRBV11-2 to TRBJ1-1; D may be TRBD1 (6 bases). There are 15 residues in the CDR3. V was trimmed by 4 bases and J by 1 base, leaving 13 bases between them. The germline V gene has CDR1 SGHAT and CDR2 FQNNGV. This chain's CDR3 is CASSSGDIRNTEAFF. CDR3 DNA: TGTGCCAGCAGCTCCGGGGACATACGGAACACTGAAGCTTTCTTT.

This clonotype was picked up many times. Here the CDR3 reads CAISESLAGQFF. CDR3 DNA: TGTGCCATCAGTGAGTCGCTAGCGGGGCAGTTCTTC. The rearrangement links TRBV10-3 to TRBJ2-1; 8 bases line up with TRBD2. V lost 0 bases, J lost 12 bases, and 1 base stayed unmatched. Germline V gene sequence: CDR1 ENHRY, CDR2 SYGVKD. This CDR3 is 12 amino acids long.

This clonotype was observed at least ten times. This rearrangement joins TRBV5-4 to TRBJ2-7; 7 bases fit TRBD1. The length of the CDR3 is 13 residues. Germline V gives CDR1 SGHNT, CDR2 YYREEE (reference sequence). Germline trimming cut 1 base from V and 3 bases from J; bases unmatched to any gene: 1. This CDR3 reads CASSLYRGYEQYF. The CDR3, as DNA: TGTGCCAGCAGCTTGTACAGGGGCTACGAGCAGTACTTC.

This clonotype appeared many times. The chain carries TRBV7-9 and TRBJ1-4, with D possibly TRBD1 on 5 matching bases. The CDR3 covers 13 residues. V lost 5 bases to trimming and J lost 7 bases, with 11 bases between them. Germline CDR1 is SEHNR and CDR2 is FQNEAQ (reference sequence). The CDR3 DNA sequence: TGTGCCAGCAGCCGTGATACAGGTGAAAAACTGTTTTTT. Translating it yields CASSRDTGEKLFF.

On this clonotype itself: A much larger clone lies a single base off, so this may be a read error. V gene TRBV2 combines with J gene TRBJ2-1, with D perhaps assigned TRBD1 or TRBD2 (5 bases each). The CDR3 totals 15 residues. V dropped 6 bases and J dropped 4 bases, with 16 bases sitting between them. Germline CDR1 SNHLY, CDR2 FYNNEI. Here the CDR3 DNA reads TGTGCCAGCAGCATCGGGGCGCAACCGTACAATGAGCAGTTCTTC. Its translation is CASSIGAQPYNEQFF. Full variable domain (remainder filled in from reference TRBV2 and TRBJ2-1): EPEVTQTPSHQVTQMGQEVILRCVPISNHLYFYWYRQILGQKVEFLVSFYNNEISEKSEIFDDQFSVERPDGSNFTLKIRSTKLEDSAMYFCASSIGAQPYNEQFFGPGTRLTVL.

This clonotype was counted ten times or more. The chain recombines TRBV3-1 with TRBJ1-5; D is unresolved. Trimming pared 3 bases from V and 7 bases from J, leaving 10 bases between. The CDR3 consists of 13 residues. Germline V CDR1 and CDR2: LGHDT, YNNKEL (reference sequence). CDR3 amino acids: CASSQGNGQPQHF. The CDR3 DNA sequence: TGTGCCAGCAGCCAGGGGAATGGGCAGCCCCAGCATTTT.

This clonotype was observed at least ten times. This rearrangement joins TRBV7-3 to TRBJ2-3; TRBD1 is a possible D gene (6 bases). V dropped 1 base and J dropped 1 base, with 9 bases sitting between them. Looked up from germline, CDR1 is SGHTA and CDR2 is FQGTGA. The CDR3 is 15 residues long. The CDR3 is CASSLIQGGTDTQYF. The CDR3 nucleotides are TGTGCCAGCAGCTTAATACAGGGAGGCACAGATACGCAGTATTTT.

The chain joins TRBV28 to TRBJ2-7; D possibly uses TRBD1 or TRBD2 (5 bases each). The V end was cut by 6 bases, the J end by 4 bases, with 22 bases between. Germline V gene data show CDR1 as MDHEN and CDR2 as SYDVKM. This CDR3 contains 16 residues. The CDR3 reads CASSSVMGEPFYEQYF. DNA for the CDR3: TGTGCCAGCAGCTCCGTGATGGGGGAGCCTTTTTACGAGCAGTACTTC.

This clonotype appeared many times. The chain uses TRBV6-2 or TRBV6-3 and TRBJ1-1; D unresolved. Trimming removed 3 bases at V and 0 bases at J, with 2 bases between. This CDR3 spans 12 amino acids. CDR1 is MNHEY, CDR2 SVGEGT, per germline. For the CDR3, the DNA is TGTGCCAGCAGTTATGTGAACACTGAAGCTTTCTTT. It is translated as CASSYVNTEAFF.

This clonotype occurred many times. This chain uses TRBV7-6 with TRBJ2-3; D not resolved. Trimming cost V 0 bases and J 2 bases, with 9 bases left between them. The CDR3 loop spans 15 amino acids. The germline V gene encodes CDR1 SGHVS and CDR2 FNYEAQ. DNA of the CDR3: TGTGCCAGCAGCTTAGCAGGATCAGTCACAGATACGCAGTATTTT. Translated, it gives CASSLAGSVTDTQYF.

V is TRBV20-1 and J is TRBJ2-3, with 11 bases lining up with TRBD2. V shed 5 bases, J shed 0 bases, and the junction held 1 base outside the gene matches. The CDR3 consists of 14 residues. Germline values: CDR1 DFQATT, CDR2 SNEGSKA (reference sequence). CDR3 sequence (DNA): TGCAGTGCTGGGACTAGCGGAAGCACAGATACGCAGTATTTT. Translating gives CSAGTSGSTDTQYF.

This clonotype was picked up many times. The chain employs TRBV9 and TRBJ2-3; 8 positions match TRBD2. The CDR3 runs to 15 residues. After removal of 0 bases from V and 5 bases from J, the junction contained 5 bases not matched to a gene. Germline CDR1 reads SGDLS; CDR2 reads YYNGEE. CDR3 nucleotides: TGTGCCAGCAGCGTAGGGGTTAGCGGGATAGATACGCAGTATTTT. It is translated as CASSVGVSGIDTQYF. The full variable domain, in which reference TRBV9 and TRBJ2-3 provide the parts outside the CDR3, is DSGVTQTPKHLITATGQRVTLRCSPRSGDLSVYWYQQSLDQGLQFLIQYYNGEERAKGNILERFSAQQFPDLHSELNLSSLELGDSALYFCASSVGVSGIDTQYFGPGTRLTVL.